This entry lists 21 T cell receptor beta chains sequenced from one sample in a study of OX40 agonist ivuxolimab in advanced cancers. The library was generated by the immunoSEQ multiplex PCR assay. In TCRdb, the immuneACCESS table is reduced to in-frame sequences with V and J assigned. These tables do not hold every clone; where another copy was compared, an unresolved V gene accounts for under half, and the others remain unexplained. Across this sample there are 40,000 or so clones, with 89% seen only once. Jointly, the top ten make up roughly 0.57% of the sample. The input for sequencing was CD4+ or CD8+ T cells sorted from blood, taken in a trial of the OX40 agonist ivuxolimab. These receptors came from an adult with an advanced solid tumor such as melanoma, head and neck, liver or kidney cancer.

Note on this clone: Germline and junction disagree at one end, which may indicate a read error. This rearrangement joins TRBV7-7 to TRBJ1-1; 8 positions match TRBD1. The germline V gene has CDR1 SSHAT and CDR2 FNYEAQ (reference sequence). The CDR3 has 15 residues. The CDR3 region has the DNA TGTGCTAGCAGCCCGGTCAGGGGGCTGAACACTGAAGCTTTCTTT. It yields the protein CASSPVRGLNTEAFF.

This chain connects TRBV11-3 to TRBJ2-4; a possible D gene is TRBD1 (5 bases). Per the germline V gene, CDR1 is SGHNT and CDR2 is YENEEA. This CDR3 region has 16 residues. The ends were cut back, 1 base at V and 3 bases at J, with 13 bases in the middle. CDR3 loop: CASSLVGVIGKNIQYF. DNA of the CDR3: TGTGCCAGCAGCTTAGTAGGGGTCATTGGCAAAAACATTCAGTACTTC.

The V call is TRBV30, the J call TRBJ1-4, with D maybe TRBD1 (5 bases). V was cut by 7 bases and J by 0 bases, with 15 bases left in between. The CDR3 extends over 15 amino acids. Germline V gives CDR1 GTSNPN, CDR2 SVGIG (reference sequence). CDR3 in amino acids: CASRAGPATNEKLFF. In DNA, the CDR3 is TGTGCCTCCAGGGCAGGGCCTGCAACTAATGAAAAACTGTTTTTT.

This clone is judged medium-sized. The chain employs TRBV7-2 and TRBJ2-7; D is ambiguous. CDR3 size: 14 residues. CDR1 SGHTA and CDR2 FQGNSA come from the germline V gene. Trimming cost V 7 bases and J 1 base, with 14 bases left between them. The CDR3, as DNA: TGTGCCAGCACCCTTGGGCGCGGTTCCTACGAGCAGTACTTC. Translated: CASTLGRGSYEQYF. Together with reference TRBV7-2 and TRBJ2-7, the CDR3 gives the full variable domain: GAGVSQSPSNKVTEKGKDVELRCDPISGHTALYWYRQSLGQGLEFLIYFQGNSAPDKSGLPSDRFSAERTGGSVSTLTIQRTQQEDSAVYLCASTLGRGSYEQYFGPGTRLTVT.

The chain joins TRBV6-6 to TRBJ2-2; possibly TRBD1 or TRBD2 for D (5 bases each). The CDR3 has 13 residues. In germline, CDR1 is MNHNY, CDR2 SVGAGI (reference sequence). V dropped 10 bases and J dropped 1 base, with 10 bases sitting between them. The chain's CDR3 is CATRDENTGELFF. The DNA of the CDR3 is TGTGCCACCCGGGACGAGAACACCGGGGAGCTGTTTTTT.

This chain links TRBV1 with TRBJ2-5; TRBD2 is taken as the D call from the table, unchecked against the DNA. TRBV1 is an annotated pseudogene. This CDR3 is built from 14 residues. The CDR3 nucleotides are TGCACCAGCAGCCGGATCGGGGGGGTGGAGACCCAGTACTTC. Its translation: CTSSRIGGVETQYF.

This clone was recorded only once. The V gene is TRBV25-1, the J gene TRBJ1-6; the D is unclear. The V gene lost 8 bases and the J gene lost 0 bases, with 5 bases spanning the gap. There are 13 residues in the CDR3. Germline-derived CDR1 and CDR2 are MGHDK and SYGVNS. CDR3 residues: CASGTSYNSPLHF. CDR3 bases: TGTGCCAGCGGAACCTCCTATAATTCACCCCTCCACTTT.

This clone has only one observation. V gene TRBV10-3 combines with J gene TRBJ2-7; the D gene could be TRBD1 or TRBD2 (5 bases each). The CDR3 totals 13 residues. CDR1 is ENHRY, CDR2 SYGVKD, per germline. V lost 11 bases and J lost 1, with 15 bases in between. The CDR3 protein is CAVGRDLSYEQYF. The CDR3 region has the DNA TGTGCCGTCGGCCGGGACCTATCCTACGAGCAGTACTTC.

The chain couples TRBV4-3 to TRBJ2-7; 7 bases are a match to TRBD2. Unmatched junction bases numbered 12, after V lost 0 bases and J lost 1 base. This CDR3 is built from 18 residues. Germline CDR1 reads LGHNA; CDR2 reads YSLEER. The CDR3 spells CASSQELGEASGSYEQYF. In DNA form, the CDR3 reads TGCGCCAGCAGCCAAGAGTTAGGTGAGGCTAGCGGTTCCTACGAGCAGTACTTC.

The chain joins TRBV6-6 to TRBJ2-7; D remains ambiguous. In germline, CDR1 is MNHNY, CDR2 SVGAGI (reference sequence). V shed 6 bases and J shed 4 bases, with 7 bases lying between them. The CDR3 is 11 residues long. Here the CDR3 reads CASSDLYEQYF. The CDR3 DNA follows: TGTGCCAGCAGCGATTTATACGAGCAGTACTTC.

The V gene is TRBV30, the J gene TRBJ1-2; no clear D. The V end lost 0 bases, the J end lost 4 bases, and 9 bases lay between the germline ends. CDR3 length: 13 residues. Germline lookup yields CDR1 GTSNPN and CDR2 SVGIG (reference sequence). Here the CDR3 DNA reads TGTGCCTGGAGTGTACTTGGGATCTATGGCTACACCTTC. Amino acid sequence: CAWSVLGIYGYTF.

V gene TRBV7-6 combines with J gene TRBJ2-1; 9 bases line up with TRBD1. Germline assignment: CDR1 SGHVS and CDR2 FNYEAQ. The CDR3 is made up of 14 amino acids. The ends lost 8 bases at V and 2 bases at J; junction bases unmatched: 4. The CDR3 DNA follows: TGTGCCAGCGGGGGGGACAGGGCCTACAATGAGCAGTTCTTC. Translation: CASGGDRAYNEQFF.

This chain links TRBV2 with TRBJ1-2, with TRBD1 matching over 8 bases. The CDR3 spans 14 residues. Germline CDR1 is SNHLY and CDR2 is FYNNEI. The V gene end was trimmed by 4 bases and the J gene end by 6 bases; junction bases not matched to a gene: 7. CDR3 in amino acids: CASSAQGARHGYTF. The CDR3 nucleotides read TGTGCCAGCAGTGCTCAGGGGGCGAGGCATGGCTACACCTTC.

The V call is TRBV2, the J call TRBJ1-6; D is perhaps TRBD1 (5 bases). Trimming pared 3 bases from V and 8 bases from J, leaving 14 bases between. The germline V gene encodes CDR1 SNHLY and CDR2 FYNNEI. CDR3 size: 15 residues. In DNA form, the CDR3 reads TGTGCCAGCAGTGATCTCGGGACGGAATATTCACCCCTCCACTTT. This codes for CASSDLGTEYSPLHF.

The chain joins TRBV29-1 to TRBJ1-1; 10 nucleotides align to TRBD1. The CDR3 spans 13 residues. V was clipped by 7 bases and J by 5 bases; unmatched bases: 7. Germline CDR1 is SQVTM and CDR2 is ANQGSEA. The CDR3 nucleotides read TGCAGCGGGGCGGACAGGGGGGAGACTGAAGCTTTCTTT. Translating gives CSGADRGETEAFF.

This clone is a singleton in its sample. The chain combines TRBV7-2 with TRBJ1-2; D unclear. The germline V gene has CDR1 SGHTA and CDR2 FQGNSA. The CDR3 runs to 16 residues. Trimming pared 1 base from V and 1 base from J, leaving 13 bases between. CDR3 in amino acids: CASSLGTVDVNYGYTF. The CDR3 nucleotides are TGTGCCAGCAGCTTAGGGACCGTAGATGTTAACTATGGCTACACCTTC.

This chain's CDR3 is CASSQLASGETQYF. The CDR3 nucleotides are TGCGCCAGCAGCCAACTAGCTTCCGGAGAGACCCAGTACTTC. V and J are TRBV4-3 and TRBJ2-5; D is possibly TRBD2 (5 bases). V gave up 2 bases and J gave up 4 bases, with 11 bases separating them. CDR1 and CDR2 from the germline V gene are LGHNA and YSLEER. This CDR3 has 14 residues.

The chain employs TRBV6-5 and TRBJ1-2; D perhaps matches TRBD1 (6 bases). Germline assignment: CDR1 MNHEY and CDR2 SVGAGI. The CDR3 covers 13 residues. Deletions cut 7 bases from V and 3 bases from J, with 12 bases between. DNA for the CDR3: TGTGCCAGCACCCCCGGGGGCCACTATGGCTACACCTTC. As protein: CASTPGGHYGYTF.

The rearrangement links TRBV9 to TRBJ2-3; the D is unclear. This CDR3 is built from 17 residues. Germline V gene sequence: CDR1 SGDLS, CDR2 YYNGEE. The V and J ends lost 0 bases and 0 bases respectively, with 14 bases between them. The CDR3: CASSVEIRASSTDTQYF. The CDR3 region has the DNA TGTGCCAGCAGCGTAGAGATTCGTGCATCTAGCACAGATACGCAGTATTTT.

This clone has just a few counts. The chain uses TRBV10-3 and TRBJ1-2, with D unresolved. Looked up from germline, CDR1 is ENHRY and CDR2 is SYGVKD. The CDR3 contains 12 residues. Between the trimmed V and J ends, which lost 0 bases and 8 bases, there was a span of 7 bases. The CDR3 spells CAISESEGGYTF. CDR3 nucleotide sequence: TGTGCCATCAGTGAGTCGGAGGGCGGCTACACCTTC.

The chain is built from TRBV25-1 and TRBJ1-2; unclear D gene. The germline gives CDR1 MGHDK, CDR2 SYGVNS. The CDR3 runs 11 residues. The V end lost 7 bases, the J end lost 2 bases, and 5 bases lay between the germline ends. The CDR3 DNA reads as TGTGCCAGCACGGTAAACTATGGCTACACCTTC. This encodes CASTVNYGYTF.